This T cell receptor beta chain was identified during a study of glioma-infiltrating T cells. Notes on the study in general: Non-neoplastic patients had below-expected tissue-blood divergence, while all gliomas exceeded expectation. Only very few CDR3 sequences appeared in both tissue and blood.

This clonotype was seen a few times. Its antigen is currently unknown. The iRepertoire nested amplicon-rescue multiplex PCR amplified TCR alpha and beta CDR3s from RNA. For one-step reverse transcription and amplification, about 90-450 ng of tissue mRNA or PBMC total RNA was used. Each CDR3 protein is one row after TCRdb ran MiXCR on the multiplex PCR reads. The table lists about 12,000 distinct CDR3 sequences, about 25% of them singletons. V was shortened by 6 bases and J by 1 base, with 9 bases between the two germline ends. The length of the CDR3 is 14 residues. Germline CDR1 SGHTA, CDR2 FQGTGA. This receptor was identified in a human donor with low-grade glioma or glioblastoma, undergoing nonglioma brain surgery, or in good health (not recorded which). Sequenced sample: glioma tissue, nonneoplastic brain tissue, or PBMCs (not recorded which). The V call is TRBV7-3, the J call TRBJ2-2, with a tentative D call TRBD1 (6 bases). CDR3 region: CASSIQGNTGELFF. DNA for the CDR3: TGTGCCAGCAGTATACAGGGGAACACCGGGGAGCTGTTTTTT.